This T cell receptor (beta chain) was profiled in a study of high-grade serous ovarian cancer treatment subgroups. Details on this clone: What it binds is unknown.

Only in-frame clones appear in the TCRdb table, and some are missing; sequencing was by immunoSEQ multiplex PCR. The sample lists more than 15,000 clones, around 75% occurring once. Tumor samples were obtained before definitive surgery or chemotherapy. Points from the study as a whole: Different patients shared almost no repertoire; same-patient tumors shared roughly 0.11 to 0.85. These tumor repertoires lack spatial information from bulk sequencing.

Source material: tumor tissue. The receptor was isolated from a human donor with high-grade serous ovarian cancer.

This chain's CDR3 is CASRFRDREAFF. DNA for the CDR3: TGTGCCAGCAGGTTCCGGGACAGAGAAGCTTTCTTT. V usage is TRBV5-8 and J usage is TRBJ1-1, with 7 bases lining up with TRBD1. Per germline, CDR1 SGHTS and CDR2 YDEGEE. The CDR3 spans 12 residues. Losses at the gene ends were 5 bases for V and 8 bases for J; bases not matched to a gene: 6.